This is a list of T cell receptor beta chains from one sample in a study of blood T cell repertoires in COVID-19. Here immunoSEQ multiplex PCR was the method, and the copy in TCRdb shows in-frame clones only, minus some. The table includes more than 50,000 clones, 90% detected once. Sequenced: peripheral blood. The receptors stem from a man at least 80 years old with acute or convalescent COVID-19. CDR3s include the opening cysteine and the closing phenylalanine or tryptophan. D genes are given only for firm matches. Not every row has a clone size; where given, it reads once, few, many or a size class.

cdr3_nt cdr3_aa v_call clone_size j_call d_call
TGTGCCAGCACCCCAGGTGGGACTAGCGGGGGTGAGACCCAGTACTTC CASTPGGTSGGETQYF TRBV2 . TRBJ2-5 TRBD2
TGTGCCTGGAGGGATCGACTAGCGGGGGGACAGACCCAGTACTTC CAWRDRLAGGQTQYF TRBV30 . TRBJ2-5 TRBD2
TGTGCCAGCAGCCAAGTTGGTGGAGTCGGCTCCTACGAGCAGTACTTC CASSQVGGVGSYEQYF TRBV14 . TRBJ2-7 .
TGTGCCAGCAGCTTGAGGAATCGGGGGGGGCAAGATACGCAGTATTTT CASSLRNRGGQDTQYF TRBV5-4 . TRBJ2-3 TRBD2
TGTGCCAGCAGGGGCTGGGACAAAAACAATGAGCAGTTCTTC CASRGWDKNNEQFF TRBV6-4 . TRBJ2-1 .
TGTGCCAGCAGTGAAACCCCAGGGGGAGAGTACAATGAGCAGTTCTTC CASSETPGGEYNEQFF TRBV2 . TRBJ2-1 TRBD1
TGTGCCAGCAATTCCGGCTACGAGCAGTACTTC CASNSGYEQYF TRBV3-1/TRBV3-2 . TRBJ2-7 .
TGTGCCAGCGGACAGACGAACACTGAAGCTTTCTTT CASGQTNTEAFF TRBV27 few TRBJ1-1 .
TGTGCCTGGAGGAGACCGAGGGGCACAGATACGCAGTATTTT CAWRRPRGTDTQYF TRBV30 . TRBJ2-3 .
TGTGCCATCAGCCCCGGGACAAGAATTGAAAAACTGTTTTTT CAISPGTRIEKLFF TRBV10-3 . TRBJ1-4 .
TGCGCCAGCAGCCCGGGACAGGATAACGAGCAGTACTTC CASSPGQDNEQYF TRBV5-1 . TRBJ2-7 TRBD1
TGTGCCAGCAAACCGACAGTGACGAGCACTGAAGCTTTCTTT CASKPTVTSTEAFF TRBV2 . TRBJ1-1 .
TGCGCCAGCAGCCCGGGACAGGGGTTAAATGGCTACACCTTC CASSPGQGLNGYTF TRBV5-1 once TRBJ1-2 TRBD1
TGTGCCAGCAGTCGAACCGGTGAAGCTTTCTTT CASSRTGEAFF TRBV6-5 . TRBJ1-1 .
TGTGCCAGCAGTTACTCGATTCGGGTTACCAGCACTGAAGCTTTCTTT CASSYSIRVTSTEAFF TRBV6-5 few TRBJ1-1 .
TGTGCCAGCAGTCCGGACTACCAAGAGACCCAGTACTTC CASSPDYQETQYF TRBV7-9 . TRBJ2-5 .
TGTGCCAGCAGTGACCTGGGACAGGGGATGGACGAGCAGTACTTC CASSDLGQGMDEQYF TRBV25-1 . TRBJ2-7 TRBD1
TGTGCCAGCAGCCTAGCGGGGGGGTTAAACGAGCAGTACTTC CASSLAGGLNEQYF TRBV7-2 . TRBJ2-7 TRBD2
TGTGCCAGTAATATGGGACAGCCTAATGAAAAACTGTTTTTT CASNMGQPNEKLFF TRBV19 . TRBJ1-4 TRBD1
TGTGCCAGCAGCTTCGGGCTAGCGGGTACTTCCTACGAGCAGTACTTC CASSFGLAGTSYEQYF TRBV13 few TRBJ2-7 TRBD2
TGTGCCAGCAGTGATTGGAGGGTGGATCAGCCCCAGCATTTT CASSDWRVDQPQHF TRBV6-1 . TRBJ1-5 .
TGTGCCAGCAGTGAAAACAGGGGGCAAGGCTACACCTTC CASSENRGQGYTF TRBV2 . TRBJ1-2 TRBD1